This T cell receptor beta chain was profiled in a study of CD4 and CD8 cells across lung adenocarcinoma regions. Comment on this clonotype: The junction and the germline gene differ at one end; a read error may be behind it.

Donors had localized lung adenocarcinoma, a non-small cell lung cancer. TCRdb processed the PCR reads anew with MiXCR; each CDR3 protein has one entry. The sample includes nearly 9,500 distinct CDR3 sequences, roughly 50% seen only once; the top ten take around 48%. Material: CD8+ T cells from the margin of a lung tumor. The TCR was taken from a female donor with lung adenocarcinoma. The CD4 and CD8 labels of this study may be unreliable.

The CDR3 DNA follows: TGTGCCAGCAGCTTCGGACTAACGAGCACAGATACGCAGTACTTT. Translation: CASSFGLTSTDTQYF. The chain employs TRBV7-2 and TRBJ2-3; D perhaps matches TRBD2 (6 bases). Germline CDR1 reads SGHTA; CDR2 reads FQGNSA. The CDR3 is 15 amino acids.